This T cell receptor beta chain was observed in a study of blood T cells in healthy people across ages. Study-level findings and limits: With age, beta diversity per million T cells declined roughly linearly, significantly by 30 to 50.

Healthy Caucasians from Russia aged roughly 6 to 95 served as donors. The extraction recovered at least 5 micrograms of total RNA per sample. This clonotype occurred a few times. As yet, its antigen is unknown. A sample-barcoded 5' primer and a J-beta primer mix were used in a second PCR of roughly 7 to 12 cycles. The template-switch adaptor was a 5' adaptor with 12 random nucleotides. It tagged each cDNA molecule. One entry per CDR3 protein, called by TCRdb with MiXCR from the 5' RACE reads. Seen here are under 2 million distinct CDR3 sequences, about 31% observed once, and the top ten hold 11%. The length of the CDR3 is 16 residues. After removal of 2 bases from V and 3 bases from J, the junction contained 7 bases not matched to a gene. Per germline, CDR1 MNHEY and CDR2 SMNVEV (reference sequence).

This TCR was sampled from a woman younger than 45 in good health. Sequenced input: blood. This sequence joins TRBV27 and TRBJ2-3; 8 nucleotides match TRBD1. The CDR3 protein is CASSLIPDRATDTQYF. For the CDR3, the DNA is TGTGCCAGCAGTTTAATCCCGGACAGGGCTACAGATACGCAGTATTTT.